This T cell receptor (beta chain) is drawn from a study of T cell repertoires in cytomegalovirus infection. Study at large: CMV infection plus the matching HLA type was flagged by public TCR beta signatures.

Regarding this clonotype: Its cognate antigen is unknown.

Broader study findings: The ex vivo response was dominated by HLA-C-restricted CMV-specific TCR beta clonotypes. Adding up the frequency of public TCR beta families identified people who carried CMV plus the relevant HLA.

TCRdb recomputed calls from the reads with MiXCR, one row per CDR3 protein. The sample lists approximately 500,000 distinct CDR3 sequences, approximately 10% occurring once. CDR1 is KGHSH and CDR2 is LQKENI in the germline V gene. The CDR3 is 15 residues long. V shed 6 bases and J shed 6 bases, with 17 bases lying between them. The chain recombines TRBV18 with TRBJ2-2; D gene unclear. The source material was PBMCs. The clonotype comes from a human donor in good health (CMV status not recorded). Some clones in this sample may be carry-over from other donors' samples. The CDR3 sequence is CASSPSTLSAGELFF. In nucleotides, the CDR3 is TGTGCCAGCTCCCCATCGACCCTGAGCGCCGGGGAGCTGTTTTTT.